Shown below are 8 T cell receptor beta chains from a single sample sequenced in a study of T cell changes during pregnancy in multiple sclerosis. Clones were sequenced by immunoSEQ multiplex PCR, and TCRdb holds only the in-frame ones, with some missing. This sample has tens of thousands of clones, with approximately 93% found just once. This specimen consisted of CD4+ T cells from peripheral blood mononuclear cells, obtained in the first trimester of pregnancy. The receptors were gathered from a female donor with multiple sclerosis, enrolled in a pregnancy study.

Only one count was recorded for this clone. This chain joins TRBV6-1 and TRBJ1-5; TRBD1 matches 10 bases. This CDR3 comprises 15 residues. Germline CDR1 and CDR2: MNHNS and SASEGT. After removal of 6 bases from V and 4 bases from J, the junction contained 6 bases not matched to a gene. Here the CDR3 reads CASSRGTGVNQPQHF. CDR3 bases: TGTGCCAGCAGCCGAGGGACAGGGGTAAATCAGCCCCAGCATTTT.

This chain uses TRBV21-1 with TRBJ2-1; the table calls TRBD1, which could not be checked here. TRBV21-1 is a recognized pseudogene. CDR3 size: 16 residues. CDR3: CASRGQGPSSYNEQFF. The CDR3 DNA reads as TGTGCCAGCAGAGGGCAGGGCCCAAGCTCCTACAATGAGCAGTTCTTC.

J is TRBJ2-7 and V is TRBV11-1, with TRBD2 identical over 10 bases. The germline V gene has CDR1 SGHAT and CDR2 FQDESV (reference sequence). Trimming removed 2 bases from V and 3 bases from J; junction bases left unmatched: 7. CDR3 size: 16 residues. CDR3: CASSLRGLAGVYEQYF. The CDR3 region has the DNA TGTGCCAGCAGCTTACGCGGGCTAGCGGGGGTCTACGAGCAGTACTTC.

This chain links TRBV2 with TRBJ1-6; TRBD1 might be the D (5 bases). The ends were cut back, 6 bases at V and 0 bases at J, with 12 bases in the middle. CDR3 length: 16 amino acids. The germline V gene has CDR1 SNHLY and CDR2 FYNNEI. CDR3 in DNA: TGTGCCAGCAGGGAGGGACGGAGCTCCTATAATTCACCCCTCCACTTT. Its translation is CASREGRSSYNSPLHF.

The chain uses TRBV4-2 and TRBJ2-2; the D gene is possibly TRBD2 (6 bases). V gave up 2 bases and J gave up 1 base, with 8 bases separating them. The germline CDR1 and CDR2 sequences are LGHNA and YNFKEQ. The CDR3 extends over 15 amino acids. In nucleotides, the CDR3 is TGTGCCAGCAGCCAAAGGGACTTGAACACCGGGGAGCTGTTTTTT. Its protein is CASSQRDLNTGELFF.

V usage is TRBV5-1 and J usage is TRBJ2-3; D perhaps matches TRBD2 (6 bases). Germline V gene sequence: CDR1 SGHRS, CDR2 YFSETQ. Deletions cut 4 bases from V and 6 bases from J, with 12 bases between. This CDR3 contains 13 residues. CDR3 residues: CASSRDFPDTQYF. The DNA for the CDR3 is TGCGCCAGCAGCCGGGACTTCCCCGATACGCAGTATTTT. Complete variable domain (other parts from reference TRBV5-1 and TRBJ2-3): KAGVTQTPRYLIKTRGQQVTLSCSPISGHRSVSWYQQTPGQGLQFLFEYFSETQRNKGNFPGRFSGRQFSNSRSEMNVSTLELGDSALYLCASSRDFPDTQYFGPGTRLTVL.

This sequence joins TRBV5-1 and TRBJ1-5; the D is unclear. V was cut by 2 bases and J by 6 bases, with 6 bases left in between. The germline V gene has CDR1 SGHRS and CDR2 YFSETQ. The CDR3 totals 12 residues. In nucleotides, the CDR3 is TGCGCCAGCAGCTTAGAGGGTCAGCCCCAGCATTTT. It translates to CASSLEGQPQHF.

The chain joins TRBV6-4 to TRBJ2-3; TRBD2 is a possible D gene (6 bases). Deletions cut 4 bases from V and 1 base from J, with 9 bases between. Germline lookup yields CDR1 MRHNA and CDR2 SNTAGT. The CDR3 runs to 14 residues. DNA for the CDR3: TGTGCCAGCAGTGTAGAGCGGGGCACAGATACGCAGTATTTT. This encodes CASSVERGTDTQYF.